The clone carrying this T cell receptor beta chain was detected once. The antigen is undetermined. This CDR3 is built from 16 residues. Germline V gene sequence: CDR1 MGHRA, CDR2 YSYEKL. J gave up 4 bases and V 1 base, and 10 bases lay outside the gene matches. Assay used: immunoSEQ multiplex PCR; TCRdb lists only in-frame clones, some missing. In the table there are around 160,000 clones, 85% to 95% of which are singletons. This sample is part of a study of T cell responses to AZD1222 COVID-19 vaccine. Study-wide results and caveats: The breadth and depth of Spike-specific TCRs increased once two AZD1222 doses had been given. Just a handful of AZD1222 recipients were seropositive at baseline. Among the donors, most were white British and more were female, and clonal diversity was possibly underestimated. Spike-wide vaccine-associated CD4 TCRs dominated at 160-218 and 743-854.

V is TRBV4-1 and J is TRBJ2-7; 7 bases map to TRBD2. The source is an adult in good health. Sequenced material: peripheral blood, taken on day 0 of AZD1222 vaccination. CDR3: CASSQGPWTRSYEQYF. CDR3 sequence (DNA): TGCGCCAGCAGCCAAGGTCCCTGGACTAGATCTTACGAGCAGTACTTC.